This entry lists 20 T cell receptor beta chains sequenced from one sample in a study of blood T cells in healthy people across ages. Sample-barcoded 5' priming and a J-beta primer mix drove a second PCR of roughly 6 to 12 cycles. Each CDR3 protein gets one entry after TCRdb re-called the 5' RACE reads with MiXCR. Among about 780,000 distinct CDR3 sequences, about 26% were seen once, and the ten largest hold 3%. These sequences were also reported in another study, on T cells of mothers and their children.

The sample consisted of blood. Receptors were obtained from a boy between 10 and 17 years old in good health.

This clonotype was detected a few times. Germline is not matched at one junction end, which may reflect a read error. CDR3 residues: CANSLTGGQKTQYF. The CDR3 nucleotides are TGTGCCAACAGCCTAACAGGGGGCCAGAAGACCCAGTACTTC. The chain joins TRBV7-6 to TRBJ2-5, with 9 bases identical to TRBD1. Germline lookup yields CDR1 SGHVS and CDR2 FNYEAQ. The CDR3 sequence is 14 residues long.

J is TRBJ2-6 and V is TRBV12-3 or TRBV12-4, with D maybe TRBD2 (6 bases). Trimming shortened V by 3 bases and J by 3 bases, and 9 bases separated the two germline ends. The CDR3 has 15 amino acids. Here the CDR3 reads CASSFAGLGANVLTF. The CDR3 nucleotides are TGTGCCAGCAGTTTCGCGGGGCTTGGGGCCAACGTCCTGACTTTC.

This clonotype was counted only a few times. The chain couples TRBV7-9 to TRBJ1-2; TRBD1 is a possible D gene (6 bases). Trimming shortened V by 4 bases and J by 6 bases, and 9 bases separated the two germline ends. The germline CDR1 and CDR2 sequences are SEHNR and FQNEAQ (reference sequence). CDR3 length: 12 amino acids. DNA of the CDR3: TGTGCCAGCAGCTGGACAGTCAATGGCTACACCTTC. Protein product: CASSWTVNGYTF.

There are a few counts of this clonotype. This chain links TRBV7-3 with TRBJ2-1; 10 bases line up with TRBD2. This CDR3 is built from 16 residues. Unmatched junction bases numbered 8, after V lost 2 bases and J lost 7 bases. CDR1 SGHTA and CDR2 FQGTGA come from the germline V gene. The CDR3 DNA sequence: TGTGCCAGCAGCTTATGGGTTAGCGGGGGGTATAATGAGCAGTTCTTC. It codes for CASSLWVSGGYNEQFF.

The J gene is TRBJ1-2, the V gene TRBV5-1, with TRBD1 identical over 7 bases. Germline V CDR1 and CDR2: SGHRS, YFSETQ. The CDR3 runs 14 residues. V shed 1 base and J 7 bases; nucleotides not matched to a gene: 7. CDR3 region: CASSLPGQPFGYTF. The CDR3 nucleotides are TGCGCCAGCAGCTTGCCGGGACAGCCCTTTGGCTACACCTTC.

Note on this clonotype: One end of the junction fails to match germline, which may point to a read error. The chain uses TRBV20-1 and TRBJ2-7; 7 positions match TRBD1. The CDR3 covers 15 residues. CDR1 DFQATT and CDR2 SNEGSKA come from the germline V gene (reference sequence). CDR3 coding DNA: TGCAGTGCTAGCTTGGACAGGACCCTACTCGGCGAGCAGCACTTC. Protein: CSASLDRTLLGEQHF.

This clonotype was observed a few times. The rearrangement links TRBV27 to TRBJ1-1, with TRBD1 as a possible D gene (6 bases). V dropped 6 bases and J dropped 3 bases, with 20 bases sitting between them. This CDR3 is built from 16 residues. Germline CDR1 MNHEY, CDR2 SMNVEV (reference sequence). CDR3 loop: CASRTAQGREDTEAFF. The CDR3 nucleotides are TGTGCCAGCAGGACAGCACAGGGTAGGGAGGACACTGAAGCTTTCTTT.

This clonotype was counted between two and nine times. The chain couples TRBV2 to TRBJ2-7; D possibly matches TRBD1 or TRBD2 (6 bases each). From germline, CDR1 is SNHLY and CDR2 FYNNEI. The CDR3 runs to 16 residues. V gave up 0 bases and J gave up 2 bases, with 14 bases separating them. The CDR3 DNA reads TGTGCCAGCAGTGAAGCGCTTGGGGGGCTCGCCTACGAGCAGTACTTC. Translated: CASSEALGGLAYEQYF. Variable domain in full (rest from reference TRBV2 and TRBJ2-7): EPEVTQTPSHQVTQMGQEVILRCVPISNHLYFYWYRQILGQKVEFLVSFYNNEISEKSEIFDDQFSVERPDGSNFTLKIRSTKLEDSAMYFCASSEALGGLAYEQYFGPGTRLTVT.

The chain recombines TRBV3-1 with TRBJ2-5; D possibly corresponds to TRBD2 (5 bases). V lost 1 base and J 5 bases, leaving 11 bases between the germline ends. Germline V gene lookup returns CDR1 LGHDT and CDR2 YNNKEL (reference sequence). The CDR3 is 14 amino acids. CDR3 loop: CASSQGTSWETQYF. The CDR3 coding sequence is TGTGCCAGCAGCCAAGGGACTTCGTGGGAGACCCAGTACTTC.

The CDR3: CASSAENEQFF. The CDR3 DNA reads as TGTGCCAGCAGTGCCGAGAATGAGCAGTTCTTC. This chain uses TRBV2 with TRBJ2-1; D unresolved. Germline values: CDR1 SNHLY, CDR2 FYNNEI. V lost 4 bases and J 7 bases, leaving 5 bases between the germline ends. This CDR3 region has 11 residues.

The V and J genes are TRBV29-1 and TRBJ2-7; maybe TRBD1 (8 bases). The CDR3 has 13 amino acids. V lost 5 bases to trimming and J lost 4 bases, with 15 bases between them. Germline V CDR1 and CDR2: SQVTM, ANQGSEA. CDR3 bases: TGCAGCGTTCTACAGGGGGGGAGGTACGAGCAGTACTTC. It codes for CSVLQGGRYEQYF.

The V gene is TRBV6-1, the J gene TRBJ2-1, with D perhaps TRBD2 (5 bases). The germline V gene encodes CDR1 MNHNS and CDR2 SASEGT. The CDR3 runs to 14 residues. V was trimmed by 8 bases and J by 10 bases, leaving 21 bases between them. The CDR3 DNA reads as TGTGCCAGCGCCGCGAGCGGTGGATCCGAGGAGCAGTTCTTC. It is translated as CASAASGGSEEQFF.

The chain recombines TRBV5-4 with TRBJ2-5; TRBD1 matches at 8 bases. The CDR3 covers 15 residues. V shed 4 bases, J shed 5 bases, and the junction held 10 bases outside the gene matches. Germline lookup yields CDR1 SGHNT and CDR2 YYREEE (reference sequence). The CDR3 loop is CASSLGQVRGETQYF. CDR3 nucleotide sequence: TGTGCCAGCAGCCTGGGACAGGTTCGAGGGGAGACCCAGTACTTC.

J is TRBJ2-1 and V is TRBV6-5; 8 nucleotides match TRBD1. Unmatched junction bases numbered 8, after V lost 5 bases and J lost 5 bases. This CDR3 has 15 amino acids. Germline V gives CDR1 MNHEY, CDR2 SVGAGI. The CDR3 region is CASSHQLTGDNEQFF. The CDR3 nucleotides are TGTGCCAGCAGTCACCAACTGACAGGGGACAATGAGCAGTTCTTC.

This CDR3 reads CSVAGSEGGRSLYEQYF. CDR3 sequence (DNA): TGCAGCGTTGCAGGGAGCGAGGGGGGCCGCTCCTTATACGAGCAGTACTTC. This chain joins TRBV29-1 and TRBJ2-7; the D gene could be TRBD1 or TRBD2 (6 bases each). The CDR3 has 17 amino acids. Germline loops: CDR1 SQVTM, CDR2 ANQGSEA. V was pared by 4 bases and J by 4 bases, with 26 bases between.

This chain joins TRBV11-2 and TRBJ2-7; possibly TRBD2 for D (6 bases). This CDR3 is 15 amino acids long. The V gene lost 4 bases and the J gene lost 2 bases, with 15 bases spanning the gap. The germline V gene has CDR1 SGHAT and CDR2 FQNNGV. The CDR3 bases are TGTGCCAGCAGCTCCACGGGACTTTCCACCTACGAGCAGTACTTC. Its protein is CASSSTGLSTYEQYF.

The genes are TRBV12-3 or TRBV12-4 and TRBJ1-3, with D uncertain. There are 14 residues in the CDR3. V was trimmed by 5 bases and J by 4 bases, leaving 12 bases between them. The CDR3: CASSLELPGNTIYF. CDR3 DNA sequence: TGTGCCAGCAGTCTTGAGCTCCCAGGAAACACCATATATTTT.

This rearrangement joins TRBV28 to TRBJ2-1, with TRBD1 matching 10 bases. CDR1 is MDHEN, CDR2 SYDVKM, per germline. CDR3 length equals 15 residues. Trimming removed 6 bases from V and 12 bases from J; junction bases left unmatched: 14. CDR3 residues: CASSLDRGRSWGQFF. The CDR3 nucleotides are TGTGCCAGCAGCCTTGACAGGGGGCGCAGCTGGGGGCAGTTCTTC.

The chain recombines TRBV4-1 with TRBJ1-1, with 8 positions matching TRBD1. This CDR3 has 21 residues. With V trimmed by 1 base and J by 4 bases, 23 bases remained unmatched. CDR1 and CDR2 (germline): MGHRA, YSYEKL. The CDR3 DNA reads TGCGCCAGCAGCCAAGGGCCTCTCTCTACAGGGGGTGGACCCCTCGGCACTGAAGCTTTCTTT. Protein product: CASSQGPLSTGGGPLGTEAFF.

Only a few counts were recorded for this clonotype. The chain couples TRBV7-3 to TRBJ2-5; no clear D gene. Germline assignment: CDR1 SGHTA and CDR2 FQGTGA. V was pared by 5 bases and J by 5 bases, with 18 bases between. The CDR3 has 15 residues. Written as DNA, the CDR3 is TGTGCCAGCAGCCTCGGCCCGGCCTCCGGGGAGACCCAGTACTTC. This codes for CASSLGPASGETQYF.